This entry concerns a single T cell receptor beta chain. CDR3 length equals 14 residues. Germline lookup yields CDR1 ENHRY and CDR2 SYGVKD. Trimming removed 6 bases at V and 2 bases at J, with 12 bases between. PCR used 60 Vbeta primers and 13 Jbeta primers. The repertoire was sequenced with immunoSEQ multiplex PCR; TCRdb's copy has only in-frame clones and lacks some. Here the sample spans 100,000 or so clones, over 9.5% being singletons. This specimen comes from a study of cytomegalovirus exposure and HLA in healthy donors. This chain connects TRBV10-3 to TRBJ2-3, with D tentatively TRBD1 (6 bases). The TCR sequence derives from a middle-aged man in good health and CMV-seropositive. The specimen sequenced was PBMCs. The CDR3 coding sequence is TGTGCCATCAGCCCTACAGGGAACACAGATACGCAGTATTTT. Translated: CAISPTGNTDTQYF.